Sequencing of this T cell receptor (beta chain) was carried out in a study of T cells in Graves' hyperthyroidism and ophthalmopathy. Study-wide context: The blood sample was taken at first diagnosis, before treatment began.

RNA transcripts yielded amplified TCR beta CDR3 regions. The HTBI primer set drove a first-round RT-PCR of the TCR CDR3. In TCRdb, the multiplex PCR reads were re-called with MiXCR into one record per CDR3 protein. The sample lists hundreds of thousands of distinct CDR3 sequences; less than 20% were seen once. The V gene's germline CDR1 is MNHEY and CDR2 SMNVEV (reference sequence). CDR3 length: 13 residues. Trimming removed 2 bases at V and 8 bases at J, with 11 bases between. Any patient presenting with uncontrolled infection, other autoimmune disease, pregnancy or lactation was left out. Orbital computed tomography, thyroid ultrasound, serum thyroxine and TRAb, and clinical symptoms together informed the diagnoses. The PBMCs were sourced from fresh peripheral blood (around 9.3 ml).

V usage is TRBV27 and J usage is TRBJ2-3; the D gene could be TRBD1 or TRBD2 (5 bases each). The sample consisted of blood. This receptor was obtained from a man aged 50 or older with Graves' ophthalmopathy. The CDR3 coding sequence is TGTGCCAGCAGTTTACGAGGGACGGGTACGCAGTATTTT. It translates to CASSLRGTGTQYF.